This entry lists 28 T cell receptor beta chains sequenced from one sample in a study of cytomegalovirus exposure and HLA in healthy donors. This PCR relied on a set of 60 Vbeta primers and 13 Jbeta primers. Assay: immunoSEQ multiplex PCR; the TCRdb copy retains only in-frame clones and omits some. The table has fewer than 200,000 clones, around 83% seen once. The sample comprised PBMCs. Source of these receptors: a man aged 45-65 years in good health and CMV-seronegative.

In the case of this clone: One end of the junction does not line up with germline, which may come from a read error. The chain joins TRBV7-7 to TRBJ2-2; possible D gene TRBD1, 6 bases. CDR1 is SSHAT, CDR2 FNYEAQ, per germline (reference sequence). This CDR3 comprises 13 residues. This CDR3 reads CASSQQGYGELFF. CDR3 bases: TGTGCTAGCAGCCAACAGGGCTACGGGGAGCTGTTTTTT. Full variable domain (rest looked up from reference TRBV7-7 and TRBJ2-2): GAGVSQSPRYKVTKRGQDVTLRCDPISSHATLYWYQQALGQGPEFLTYFNYEAQPDKSGLPSDRFSAERPEGSISTLTIQRTEQRDSAMYRCASSQQGYGELFFGEGSRLTVL.

V and J are TRBV30 and TRBJ1-5, with a tentative D call TRBD1 (6 bases). The CDR3 consists of 18 residues. V was clipped by 3 bases and J by 3 bases, with 24 bases between them. CDR1 and CDR2 from the germline V gene are GTSNPN and SVGIG (reference sequence). CDR3 coding DNA: TGTGCCTGGAGCTTCTCTAATATTGACAGGCTACACAATCAGCCCCAGCATTTT. Translation: CAWSFSNIDRLHNQPQHF.

The chain carries TRBV7-2 and TRBJ2-1; TRBD2 matches 12 bases. Germline V gene lookup returns CDR1 SGHTA and CDR2 FQGNSA. CDR3 length: 16 residues. J lost 9 bases, V lost 4 bases, and 10 bases had no gene match. The CDR3 sequence is CASSSSGGAGRSEQFF. CDR3 bases: TGTGCCAGCAGCTCTAGCGGGGGGGCAGGAAGGTCTGAGCAGTTCTTC.

CDR3 protein: CASRGPGGSEKLFF. DNA of the CDR3: TGTGCCAGCAGAGGTCCAGGGGGGAGTGAAAAACTGTTTTTT. The chain employs TRBV6-5 and TRBJ1-4; 7 bases are shared with TRBD1. V dropped 6 bases and J dropped 7; count of bases not matched to a gene: 8. There are 14 residues in the CDR3. Germline lookup yields CDR1 MNHEY and CDR2 SVGAGI.

The chain combines TRBV6-1 with TRBJ2-5, with 10 nucleotides matching TRBD2. J was trimmed by 1 base and V by 5 bases; bases with no gene match: 7. This CDR3 region has 16 residues. Germline assignment: CDR1 MNHNS and CDR2 SASEGT. CDR3 region: CASSKEAGGLQETQYF. The CDR3 region has the DNA TGTGCCAGCAGTAAAGAAGCGGGGGGGCTCCAAGAGACCCAGTACTTC.

The V call is TRBV7-3, the J call TRBJ2-7, with D maybe TRBD2 (5 bases). CDR3 size: 14 residues. The germline CDR1 and CDR2 sequences are SGHTA and FQGTGA. Trimming stripped 1 base from V and 2 bases from J, with 9 bases between. For the CDR3, the DNA is TGTGCCAGCAGCTTAAGCGGACTCGCCTACGAGCAGTACTTC. This gives the protein CASSLSGLAYEQYF.

The V and J genes are TRBV28 and TRBJ1-2; 8 positions agree with TRBD1. This CDR3 is built from 14 residues. Germline V lookup: CDR1 MDHEN, CDR2 SYDVKM. V shed 2 bases and J 7 bases; nucleotides not matched to a gene: 6. This chain's CDR3 is CASSLVDRAAGYTF. The CDR3 bases are TGTGCCAGCAGTTTAGTGGACAGGGCGGCTGGCTACACCTTC.

V gene TRBV28 combines with J gene TRBJ2-7, with 9 bases identical to TRBD2. V shed 8 bases, J shed 4 bases, and the junction held 9 bases outside the gene matches. Looked up from germline, CDR1 is MDHEN and CDR2 is SYDVKM. The CDR3 contains 14 residues. CDR3 amino acids: CASVAGGLTYEQYF. The CDR3 coding sequence is TGTGCCAGCGTTGCGGGGGGGCTGACTTACGAGCAGTACTTC. The full variable domain, with the rest looked up from reference TRBV28 and TRBJ2-7, is DVKVTQSSRYLVKRTGEKVFLECVQDMDHENMFWYRQDPGLGLRLIYFSYDVKMKEKGDIPEGYSVSREKKERFSLILESASTNQTSMYLCASVAGGLTYEQYFGPGTRLTVT.

This chain uses TRBV6-5 with TRBJ1-1; D is possibly TRBD1 (5 bases). Trimming pared 5 bases from V and 7 bases from J, leaving 14 bases between. The V gene's germline CDR1 is MNHEY and CDR2 SVGAGI. The CDR3 contains 13 residues. CDR3 sequence reads: CASSEAGHLEAFF. In DNA, the CDR3 is TGTGCCAGCAGTGAAGCAGGACACCTTGAAGCTTTCTTT.

V gene TRBV18 combines with J gene TRBJ1-5, with D possibly TRBD1 on 6 matching bases. The germline V gene encodes CDR1 KGHSH and CDR2 LQKENI. The CDR3 runs 15 residues. Trimming shortened V by 6 bases and J by 3 bases, and 15 bases separated the two germline ends. The CDR3 DNA reads TGTGCCAGCTCGCCTACAGGGAATTTCAATCAGCCCCAGCATTTT. This encodes CASSPTGNFNQPQHF.

The table lists this clone with a count of one. The rearrangement links TRBV7-2 to TRBJ2-7, with TRBD2 as a possible D gene (6 bases). This CDR3 has 16 residues. The germline CDR1 and CDR2 sequences are SGHTA and FQGNSA. The V gene lost 1 base and the J gene lost 3 bases, with 16 bases spanning the gap. CDR3 in amino acids: CASSLGGLMGLYEQYF. The CDR3 nucleotides are TGTGCCAGCAGCTTAGGGGGACTGATGGGGCTCTACGAGCAGTACTTC.

The chain joins TRBV7-9 to TRBJ2-1, with 11 bases fitting TRBD2. The germline V gene has CDR1 SEHNR and CDR2 FQNEAQ (reference sequence). V gave up 8 bases and J gave up 7 bases; unmatched junction bases: 10. There are 15 residues in the CDR3. The CDR3 here is CASATGLADYNEQFF. For the CDR3, the DNA is TGTGCCAGCGCCACGGGACTAGCGGATTATAATGAGCAGTTCTTC.

This clone was seen a handful of times. The CDR3 nucleotides are TGTGCCAGCAGCCACATCTTTCGAAACACCATATATTTT. Protein product: CASSHIFRNTIYF. V and J are TRBV5-8 and TRBJ1-3; the D is unclear. Trimming stripped 4 bases from V and 5 bases from J, with 10 bases between. CDR3 length: 13 amino acids. CDR1 is SGHTS and CDR2 is YDEGEE in the germline V gene.

This clone was seen more than once but under ten times. The chain couples TRBV6-5 to TRBJ1-6; D is perhaps TRBD1 (5 bases). CDR3 size: 13 residues. Germline values: CDR1 MNHEY, CDR2 SVGAGI. V shed 6 bases and J shed 10 bases, with 13 bases lying between them. CDR3 bases: TGTGCCAGCAGGGGAGGTGGGGGGTCACCCCTCCACTTT. Amino acid sequence: CASRGGGGSPLHF.

The V and J genes are TRBV7-2 and TRBJ2-3; 11 nucleotides match TRBD2. V was clipped by 5 bases and J by 5 bases; unmatched bases: 9. The CDR3 has 16 residues. From germline, CDR1 is SGHTA and CDR2 FQGNSA. This CDR3 reads CASSPLSGGARDTQYF. Written as DNA, the CDR3 is TGTGCCAGCAGCCCCCTTAGCGGGGGGGCACGAGATACGCAGTATTTT.

The CDR3 loop reads CASSSDRVGNTEAFF. The CDR3 nucleotides read TGTGCCAGCAGTTCGGACAGGGTAGGAAACACTGAAGCTTTCTTT. The chain combines TRBV6-5 with TRBJ1-1, with 8 bases fitting TRBD1. Germline CDR1 is MNHEY and CDR2 is SVGAGI. The CDR3 consists of 15 residues. The J segment lost 2 bases and the V segment lost 4 bases, leaving 6 bases of the junction unmatched.

The J gene is TRBJ1-1, the V gene TRBV19; TRBD1 is a possible D gene (6 bases). CDR3 size: 13 residues. Per germline, CDR1 LNHDA and CDR2 SQIVND (reference sequence). Trimming cost V 6 bases and J 1 base, with 9 bases left between them. The chain's CDR3 is CASRDSRNTEAFF. In DNA form, the CDR3 reads TGTGCCAGTAGGGACAGCCGGAACACTGAAGCTTTCTTT.

The chain is built from TRBV7-2 and TRBJ1-1; D remains ambiguous. The CDR3 is 13 residues long. Germline V gene lookup returns CDR1 SGHTA and CDR2 FQGNSA. Trimming shortened V by 5 bases and J by 3 bases, and 10 bases separated the two germline ends. CDR3 residues: CASSPQKYTEAFF. The CDR3 nucleotides are TGTGCCAGCAGCCCCCAGAAGTACACTGAAGCTTTCTTT.

The CDR3 bases are TGTGCCAGCAGTTACGGCCGAGACAGAATAAACACTGAAGCTTTCTTT. Residues: CASSYGRDRINTEAFF. The chain joins TRBV6-5 to TRBJ1-1; weak D call: TRBD1 (5 bases). Germline V gene lookup returns CDR1 MNHEY and CDR2 SVGAGI. The V gene lost 2 bases and the J gene lost 2 bases, with 15 bases spanning the gap. This CDR3 region has 16 residues.

The chain carries TRBV2 and TRBJ2-5; 9 bases are shared with TRBD2. Germline trimming cut 2 bases from V and 3 bases from J; bases unmatched to any gene: 1. The CDR3 has 14 amino acids. Germline values: CDR1 SNHLY, CDR2 FYNNEI. The CDR3 here is CASSERLAEETQYF. The DNA for the CDR3 is TGTGCCAGCAGTGAACGACTAGCGGAAGAGACCCAGTACTTC.

This chain uses TRBV5-1 with TRBJ1-6, with a tentative D call TRBD1 (5 bases). From germline, CDR1 is SGHRS and CDR2 YFSETQ. The CDR3 sequence is 14 residues long. V dropped 4 bases and J dropped 11 bases, with 16 bases sitting between them. The CDR3 bases are TGCGCCAGCAGCCCGGGGGGGTCGAATCCACCCCTCCACTTT. This codes for CASSPGGSNPPLHF.

Concerning this clone itself: This sample also contains other DNA sequences that code for the same CDR3. The V call is TRBV19, the J call TRBJ2-1, with 9 nucleotides matching TRBD1. Trimming removed 2 bases from V and 4 bases from J; junction bases left unmatched: 3. Germline V gene lookup returns CDR1 LNHDA and CDR2 SQIVND (reference sequence). The CDR3 has 15 amino acids. The CDR3 region has the DNA TGTGCCAGTAGTATAACGGGACAGGGATACAATGAGCAGTTCTTC. It translates to CASSITGQGYNEQFF.

Turning to this clone: Other DNA sequences within the sample encode an identical CDR3. The V call is TRBV15, the J call TRBJ2-2; 7 positions agree with TRBD1. The germline V gene has CDR1 LNHNV and CDR2 YYDKDF (reference sequence). The CDR3 has 16 residues. Trimming removed 1 base from V and 0 bases from J; junction bases left unmatched: 2. CDR3: CATSRGGTANTGELFF. CDR3 DNA sequence: TGTGCCACCAGCAGAGGTGGGACAGCGAACACCGGGGAGCTGTTTTTT.

The V gene is TRBV9, the J gene TRBJ2-1; 7 nucleotides match TRBD1. This CDR3 has 18 residues. Trimming took 4 bases from V and 6 from J; bases not matched to a gene: 19. The germline CDR1 and CDR2 sequences are SGDLS and YYNGEE. The CDR3 DNA reads TGTGCCAGCAGCACCCGACTCCGAACTAGGGGGCGTTTCAATGAGCAGTTCTTC. This codes for CASSTRLRTRGRFNEQFF.

V gene TRBV27 combines with J gene TRBJ1-4; D may be TRBD1 (5 bases). Germline V gene sequence: CDR1 MNHEY, CDR2 SMNVEV (reference sequence). This CDR3 is 15 amino acids long. V was cut by 3 bases and J by 4 bases, with 12 bases left in between. The CDR3 region has the DNA TGTGCCAGCAGTTTCTCACCAGGGCTTAATGAAAAACTGTTTTTT. Translation: CASSFSPGLNEKLFF.

The rearrangement uses TRBV13 and TRBJ1-6, with 9 bases matching TRBD1. The CDR3 is made up of 21 amino acids. V shed 5 bases and J 6 bases; nucleotides not matched to a gene: 23. Germline V gene sequence: CDR1 PRHDT, CDR2 FYEKMQ (reference sequence). The CDR3 region has the DNA TGTGCCAGCAGCCTGGCGCGGAGATTAGGGGGACAGGGAGTCCCTAATTCACCCCTCCACTTT. Protein product: CASSLARRLGGQGVPNSPLHF.

V is TRBV9 and J is TRBJ2-2; weak D call: TRBD1 (6 bases). The germline gives CDR1 SGDLS, CDR2 YYNGEE. V was shortened by 2 bases and J by 14 bases, with 19 bases between the two germline ends. The CDR3 totals 14 residues. The CDR3, as DNA: TGTGCCAGCAGCGTCCGGGACACGGCAAATTCCCTGTTTTTT. Its translation is CASSVRDTANSLFF.

The chain carries TRBV10-1 and TRBJ2-1; 8 nucleotides align to TRBD2. CDR1 is WNHNN and CDR2 is SYGVQD in the germline V gene (reference sequence). V was pared by 7 bases and J by 1 base, with 6 bases of the junction left unmatched. This CDR3 comprises 15 residues. The CDR3 DNA sequence: TGCGCCAGCATCATTAGCGGGAAGTCCTACAATGAGCAGTTCTTC. Amino acids: CASIISGKSYNEQFF.